This entry lists 20 T cell receptor beta chains sequenced from one sample in a study of shared clonotypes between healthy human individuals. Clones were sequenced by immunoSEQ multiplex PCR, and TCRdb holds only the in-frame ones, with some missing. Here the sample spans a few hundred thousand clones, around four fifths being singletons. The sequencing input was memory CD4+ T cells sorted from blood. The subset here: CD45RA-negative fraction. These TCRs come from a man aged 25 to 45 in good health.

Concerning this clone itself: Other nucleotide sequences from this sample produce the same CDR3. The rearrangement links TRBV20-1 to TRBJ2-1; 7 bases map to TRBD2. CDR1 DFQATT and CDR2 SNEGSKA come from the germline V gene (reference sequence). This CDR3 has 11 residues. The trim removed 3 bases at V and 10 bases at J, leaving 3 bases unmatched. CDR3 protein: CSARAGVEQFF. For the CDR3, the DNA is TGCAGTGCTAGGGCGGGGGTAGAGCAGTTCTTC.

This sequence joins TRBV6-5 and TRBJ2-7; TRBD2 might be the D (5 bases). V shed 6 bases and J shed 3 bases, with 18 bases lying between them. Germline V gene sequence: CDR1 MNHEY, CDR2 SVGAGI. The CDR3 extends over 15 amino acids. CDR3 DNA: TGTGCCAGCAGACCCGCCGGACTGGGGATCTACGAGCAGTACTTC. This codes for CASRPAGLGIYEQYF.

The CDR3 spells CASSLAGGSQPQHF. The CDR3 DNA follows: TGTGCCAGCAGCTTAGCGGGGGGAAGTCAGCCCCAGCATTTT. This chain joins TRBV7-8 and TRBJ1-5; D possibly corresponds to TRBD1 (5 bases). The CDR3 runs to 14 residues. Germline V lookup: CDR1 SGHVS, CDR2 FQNEAQ. V was pared by 0 bases and J by 6 bases, with 9 bases between.

This chain uses TRBV5-1 with TRBJ2-7; D is perhaps TRBD1 (6 bases). In germline, CDR1 is SGHRS, CDR2 YFSETQ. The CDR3 is 16 residues long. Trimming pared 4 bases from V and 5 bases from J, leaving 22 bases between. This CDR3 is CASSLLGTGIPHEQYF. DNA for the CDR3: TGCGCCAGCAGCCTGTTAGGAACAGGGATCCCTCACGAGCAGTACTTC.

The chain carries TRBV4-3 and TRBJ2-2; 9 bases are shared with TRBD1. The CDR3 contains 17 residues. The V gene end was trimmed by 4 bases and the J gene end by 2 bases; junction bases not matched to a gene: 8. CDR1 is LGHNA and CDR2 is YSLEER in the germline V gene. CDR3 sequence: CASSRLTGGQNTGELFF. The CDR3 DNA sequence: TGCGCCAGCAGCCGATTAACAGGGGGCCAAAACACCGGGGAGCTGTTTTTT.

A remark on this clone: A clone one base away is much larger, so this may be a read error. The chain joins TRBV5-1 to TRBJ1-1; D not resolved. This CDR3 is 17 amino acids long. Germline loops: CDR1 SGHRS, CDR2 YFSETQ. V was clipped by 3 bases and J by 0 bases, with 18 bases between them. CDR3 residues: CASSSAGSLLMNTEAFF. The CDR3 coding sequence is TGCGCCAGCAGCTCGGCCGGGAGCCTTTTAATGAACACTGAAGCTTTCTTT.

A single count supports this clone. The CDR3 region is CASSLTAISRYEQYF. The CDR3 region has the DNA TGTGCCAGCAGCTTAACCGCAATCTCAAGGTACGAGCAGTACTTC. The gene calls are TRBV7-3 and TRBJ2-7, with D hard to call. The ends were cut back, 0 bases at V and 4 bases at J, with 13 bases in the middle. The CDR3 is 15 amino acids. The V gene's germline CDR1 is SGHTA and CDR2 FQGTGA.

V gene TRBV5-6 combines with J gene TRBJ2-1; possible D gene TRBD1, 5 bases. This CDR3 is 14 amino acids long. V lost 0 bases and J lost 2, with 6 bases in between. CDR1 is SGHDT and CDR2 is YYEEEE in the germline V gene. Here the CDR3 reads CASSLEGTYNEQFF. In nucleotides, the CDR3 is TGTGCCAGCAGCTTGGAGGGGACCTACAATGAGCAGTTCTTC.

This chain links TRBV5-6 with TRBJ1-3, with D hard to call. Per germline, CDR1 SGHDT and CDR2 YYEEEE. The CDR3 length is 15 residues. V dropped 2 bases and J dropped 0 bases, with 9 bases sitting between them. This CDR3 is CASSLGFSSGNTIYF. CDR3 bases: TGTGCCAGCAGCTTAGGATTTTCCTCTGGAAACACCATATATTTT. The complete variable domain, with remaining parts taken from reference TRBV5-6 and TRBJ1-3, reads DAGVTQSPTHLIKTRGQQVTLRCSPKSGHDTVSWYQQALGQGPQFIFQYYEEEERQRGNFPDRFSGHQFPNYSSELNVNALLLGDSALYLCASSLGFSSGNTIYFGEGSWLTVV.

The rearrangement uses TRBV5-1 and TRBJ2-1, with 12 positions matching TRBD2. There are 15 residues in the CDR3. Germline trimming cut 5 bases from V and 6 bases from J; bases unmatched to any gene: 6. Germline V gene data show CDR1 as SGHRS and CDR2 as YFSETQ. CDR3 region: CASRSPGLAGNEQFF. The CDR3 DNA sequence: TGCGCCAGCAGGAGCCCGGGACTAGCGGGCAATGAGCAGTTCTTC.

The CDR3 sequence: CASTTNNEQFF. The CDR3 region has the DNA TGTGCCAGTACAACTAACAATGAGCAGTTCTTC. This sequence joins TRBV19 and TRBJ2-1; D unresolved. The germline V gene encodes CDR1 LNHDA and CDR2 SQIVND (reference sequence). The CDR3 totals 11 residues. Between the trimmed V and J ends, which lost 7 bases and 5 bases, there was a span of 6 bases.

The chain combines TRBV28 with TRBJ2-2; a possible D gene is TRBD2 (5 bases). The CDR3 has 17 amino acids. Trimming cost V 6 bases and J 6 bases, with 23 bases left between them. CDR1 MDHEN and CDR2 SYDVKM come from the germline V gene. CDR3: CASRKYVDGRRAGELFF. The CDR3 nucleotides are TGTGCCAGCAGGAAATACGTCGACGGACGGCGGGCCGGGGAGCTGTTTTTT.

This rearrangement joins TRBV4-3 to TRBJ1-4, with 10 bases aligning to TRBD1. The CDR3 loop spans 18 amino acids. The germline V gene encodes CDR1 LGHNA and CDR2 YSLEER. Trimming removed 1 base from V and 8 bases from J; junction bases left unmatched: 13. CDR3 residues: CASSQGRGTGVKKEKLFF. The CDR3 DNA is TGCGCCAGCAGCCAAGGCCGGGGGACAGGGGTTAAAAAGGAAAAACTGTTTTTT.

The chain combines TRBV6-1 with TRBJ1-2; D might be TRBD1 (5 bases). V gave up 8 bases and J gave up 2 bases, with 15 bases separating them. The CDR3 consists of 14 residues. Per the germline V gene, CDR1 is MNHNS and CDR2 is SASEGT. CDR3 loop: CASADRSQNYGYTF. CDR3 DNA sequence: TGTGCCAGCGCCGACAGATCCCAAAACTATGGCTACACCTTC.

This clone has only a few counts. The DNA of the CDR3 is TGCGCCAGCAGCCTCGGACATTCCGGCAATGAGCAGTTCTTC. It encodes CASSLGHSGNEQFF. V usage is TRBV5-1 and J usage is TRBJ2-1; TRBD1 is a possible D gene (5 bases). V lost 4 bases to trimming and J lost 6 bases, with 14 bases between them. This CDR3 comprises 14 residues. Germline values: CDR1 SGHRS, CDR2 YFSETQ.

This chain links TRBV25-1 with TRBJ1-2, with 8 bases that match TRBD1. This CDR3 comprises 14 residues. Germline V gives CDR1 MGHDK, CDR2 SYGVNS. V trimming: 4 bases; J trimming: 1 base; junction bases outside the gene matches: 2. CDR3 nucleotide sequence: TGTGCCAGCAGTGGAACAGGGGGTAACTATGGCTACACCTTC. Translating it yields CASSGTGGNYGYTF.

The chain is built from TRBV4-1 and TRBJ1-1; 8 bases map to TRBD1. The J segment lost 1 base and the V segment lost 3 bases, leaving 4 bases of the junction unmatched. CDR1 and CDR2 (germline): MGHRA, YSYEKL. The CDR3 covers 15 residues. In DNA form, the CDR3 reads TGCGCCAGCAGCCAGCTCAGGGGGCAGAACACTGAAGCTTTCTTT. Its protein is CASSQLRGQNTEAFF.

The chain links TRBV4-1 to TRBJ2-5; 11 bases line up with TRBD2. Germline-derived CDR1 and CDR2 are MGHRA and YSYEKL. The CDR3 length is 17 residues. V gave up 0 bases and J gave up 4 bases; unmatched junction bases: 7. The CDR3 protein is CASSQDLIAGGPETQYF. In DNA form, the CDR3 reads TGCGCCAGCAGCCAAGATCTGATAGCGGGAGGGCCAGAGACCCAGTACTTC.

The chain has TRBV5-4 and TRBJ1-1; 8 bases fit TRBD1. V lost 0 bases and J lost 5; bases outside the gene matches: 3. The CDR3 loop spans 14 amino acids. Germline lookup yields CDR1 SGHNT and CDR2 YYREEE (reference sequence). The CDR3: CASSLAGGVTEAFF. For the CDR3, the DNA is TGTGCCAGCAGCTTGGCAGGGGGCGTAACTGAAGCTTTCTTT.

The rearrangement links TRBV18 to TRBJ1-1; a weak D match, TRBD1 (6 bases). V was clipped by 3 bases and J by 4 bases, with 12 bases between them. Germline-derived CDR1 and CDR2 are KGHSH and LQKENI. The CDR3 spans 14 residues. Here the CDR3 DNA reads TGTGCCAGCTCACCTTCTGAAGGGGGCACTGAAGCTTTCTTT. Its protein product is CASSPSEGGTEAFF.